Below, 17 T cell receptor beta chains from the same sample are listed, as sequenced in a study of response to subunit inactivated influenza vaccine (dated by TCRdb to between 2017 and 2018). Library generation was performed with RT-PCR. Instrument used: Illumina HiSeq 2500. The raw public data were reprocessed by TCRdb itself: fastp quality trimming at Q25, MiXCR clonotype calling, in-frame beta chains only. Rows are combined by CDR3 protein, so each entry shows the most common genes and DNA. Recorded for this sample are about 780,000 distinct CDR3 sequences; 18% of them occurred a single time. The top ten constitute approximately 11% of the sample. Sample: PBMCs from blood, taken more than 4 days after vaccination. Every receptor here comes from a man aged 50 to 59 who received an inactivated influenza vaccine. Donor details come from another sample of the same person, matched by shared clones.

This clonotype was seen many times. Written as DNA, the CDR3 is TGCAGTGCCATGGACAGTAATCTCAAAAACATTCAGTACTTC. Its translation: CSAMDSNLKNIQYF. The chain couples TRBV20-1 to TRBJ2-4, with D possibly being TRBD1 (6 bases). Trimming took 6 bases from V and 3 from J, leaving 15 bases between them. This CDR3 spans 14 amino acids. CDR1 and CDR2 from the germline V gene are DFQATT and SNEGSKA (reference sequence).

CDR3 DNA sequence: TGCAGTGCGAGTTCCGGGTCCCCCATGAACACTGAAGCTTTCTTT. Residues: CSASSGSPMNTEAFF. The J gene is TRBJ1-1, the V gene TRBV20-1; D uncertain. The CDR3 length is 15 residues. Trimming pared 6 bases from V and 0 bases from J, leaving 17 bases between. Germline V lookup: CDR1 DFQATT, CDR2 SNEGSKA (reference sequence).

The table lists this clonotype with a few counts. The chain carries TRBV7-9 and TRBJ1-3, with D unclear. There are 17 residues in the CDR3. The V end lost 4 bases, the J end lost 4 bases, and 20 bases lay between the germline ends. The germline CDR1 and CDR2 sequences are SEHNR and FQNEAQ (reference sequence). For the CDR3, the DNA is TGTGCCAGCAGCTCTACCTGGGCGAATCCTTCCGGAAACACCATATATTTT. Amino acid sequence: CASSSTWANPSGNTIYF.

The genes are TRBV28 and TRBJ2-1; a weak D match, TRBD2 (6 bases). This CDR3 has 16 amino acids. Trimming removed 8 bases at V and 0 bases at J, with 17 bases between. Germline CDR1 reads MDHEN; CDR2 reads SYDVKM. CDR3 in amino acids: CASQFWAGSSYNEQFF. The CDR3 DNA follows: TGTGCCAGCCAGTTTTGGGCGGGAAGCTCCTACAATGAGCAGTTCTTC.

The gene calls are TRBV3-1 and TRBJ2-1; 11 bases are shared with TRBD2. The CDR3 runs to 16 residues. Germline loops: CDR1 LGHDT, CDR2 YNNKEL (reference sequence). V was pared by 4 bases and J by 9 bases, with 11 bases of the junction left unmatched. DNA of the CDR3: TGTGCCAGCAGCCCGACTTATAGCGGGGGGGTAGGTGAGCAGTTCTTC. Its translation: CASSPTYSGGVGEQFF.

The gene calls are TRBV6-1 and TRBJ2-3; 7 bases map to TRBD1. V was clipped by 11 bases and J by 8 bases; unmatched bases: 13. Germline loops: CDR1 MNHNS, CDR2 SASEGT. CDR3 length: 13 residues. CDR3 nucleotide sequence: TGTGCCGGCTTGGTAGGACCAGGGGGTACGCAGTATTTT. Amino acids: CAGLVGPGGTQYF.

The V and J genes are TRBV10-2 and TRBJ2-5; 11 nucleotides align to TRBD2. Germline loops: CDR1 WSHSY, CDR2 SAAADI. This CDR3 region has 14 residues. V lost 8 bases, J lost 7 bases, and 9 bases stayed unmatched. The CDR3 sequence: CASGTSGGKGTQYF. The CDR3 DNA is TGCGCCAGCGGTACTAGCGGGGGCAAGGGGACCCAGTACTTC.

The V and J genes are TRBV7-8 and TRBJ2-7; perhaps TRBD2 as D (5 bases). This CDR3 contains 16 residues. V lost 0 bases and J 2 bases, leaving 14 bases between the germline ends. From germline, CDR1 is SGHVS and CDR2 FQNEAQ. CDR3 bases: TGTGCCAGCAGCTTAGCCGACCCCCCGAGGGCCTACGAGCAGTACTTC. Its translation is CASSLADPPRAYEQYF.

The CDR3 protein is CASSQTLSGRLNTGELFF. The CDR3, as DNA: TGCGCCAGCAGCCAGACACTTAGCGGGAGATTGAACACCGGGGAGCTGTTTTTT. This chain connects TRBV4-1 to TRBJ2-2, with 9 bases lining up with TRBD2. The CDR3 consists of 18 residues. V trimming: 3 bases; J trimming: 1 base; junction bases outside the gene matches: 9. Germline lookup yields CDR1 MGHRA and CDR2 YSYEKL.

The CDR3 sequence is CASSTTVFNEKLFF. As DNA, the CDR3 is TGTGCCAGCAGTACCACGGTGTTTAATGAAAAACTGTTTTTT. The J gene is TRBJ1-4, the V gene TRBV12-3 or TRBV12-4; D is unresolved. Trimming removed 5 bases at V and 4 bases at J, with 11 bases between. The CDR3 loop spans 14 amino acids.

This CDR3 reads CASSLQAIYTDTQYF. CDR3 in DNA: TGCGCCAGCAGCTTACAGGCCATATACACAGATACGCAGTATTTT. The chain couples TRBV5-1 to TRBJ2-3, with D maybe TRBD1 (5 bases). The germline V gene has CDR1 SGHRS and CDR2 YFSETQ. Trimming stripped 2 bases from V and 2 bases from J, with 12 bases between. There are 15 residues in the CDR3.

The J gene is TRBJ2-5, the V gene TRBV4-2; 10 positions agree with TRBD2. The CDR3 consists of 16 residues. The germline V gene encodes CDR1 LGHNA and CDR2 YNFKEQ. J lost 3 bases, V lost 4 bases, and 8 bases had no gene match. CDR3 residues: CASSLRASGGKETQYF. The CDR3 DNA is TGTGCCAGCAGCCTCCGGGCTAGCGGGGGAAAAGAGACCCAGTACTTC.

The CDR3 nucleotides are TGTGCCACCAGCGGACAGTGGTTTAACAATGAGCAGTTCTTC. Its translation is CATSGQWFNNEQFF. The chain has TRBV24-1 and TRBJ2-1; tentative D call: TRBD1 (6 bases). CDR1 is KGHDR, CDR2 SFDVKD, per germline. Trimming stripped 7 bases from V and 5 bases from J, with 14 bases between. This CDR3 has 14 amino acids.

Details on this clonotype: Lacking the conserved final phenylalanine or tryptophan, this CDR3 likely reflects a read error. The rearrangement uses TRBV4-2 and TRBJ2-2; TRBD1 matches at 10 bases. The CDR3 spans 17 residues. The V segment lost 2 bases and the J segment 9 bases; nucleotides outside the gene matches: 12. CDR1 and CDR2 from the germline V gene are LGHNA and YNFKEQ. The CDR3 is CASSQTLGTGVGRELFS. The CDR3 nucleotides read TGTGCCAGCAGCCAAACCCTGGGGACAGGGGTGGGCCGGGAGCTGTTTTCT.

This clonotype was seen only a few times. V and J are TRBV20-1 and TRBJ2-1; D possibly corresponds to TRBD2 (6 bases). Trimming cost V 1 base and J 1 base, with 11 bases left between them. The length of the CDR3 is 15 residues. Germline CDR1 and CDR2: DFQATT and SNEGSKA (reference sequence). DNA of the CDR3: TGCAGTGCTAGAGTGCAGCGGGCTTCCTACAATGAGCAGTTCTTC. It translates to CSARVQRASYNEQFF.

At least ten counts were recorded for this clonotype. The V and J genes are TRBV10-3 and TRBJ2-3; 7 bases agree with TRBD2. The ends lost 0 bases at V and 4 bases at J; junction bases unmatched: 4. The CDR3 length is 15 residues. Looked up from germline, CDR1 is ENHRY and CDR2 is SYGVKD. The CDR3 here is CAISESGGSADTQYF. The DNA of the CDR3 is TGTGCCATCAGTGAGTCCGGCGGGAGTGCAGATACGCAGTATTTT.

This chain links TRBV12-3 or TRBV12-4 with TRBJ2-1, with 7 bases fitting TRBD1. The ends lost 2 bases at V and 6 bases at J; junction bases unmatched: 7. The CDR3 consists of 15 residues. The chain's CDR3 is CASSLLLGQTNEQFF. The CDR3 DNA reads TGTGCCAGCAGTTTACTGCTGGGACAGACCAATGAGCAGTTCTTC.